Below, 22 T cell receptor beta chains from the same sample are listed, as sequenced in a study of blood T cell repertoires in COVID-19 (dated by TCRdb to the early 2020s). Libraries were made using the immunoSEQ multiplex PCR assay. Held by TCRdb, this immuneACCESS table contains in-frame sequences only and omits some clones. Under half of the omission traces to an unresolved V gene where checked; the cause of the rest is unknown. The sample table records about 83,000 clones; roughly 87% of these occur just once. Over 2.5% of the sample belongs to the ten largest clones. Sequenced input: peripheral blood. Receptor source: a woman between 50 and 59 years old with active or convalescent COVID-19.

The chain uses TRBV12-3 or TRBV12-4 and TRBJ1-1; D call uncertain. The CDR3 totals 13 residues. V lost 2 bases, J lost 3 bases, and 7 bases lay in between. The CDR3 is CASSLHGDTEAFF. The CDR3 DNA sequence: TGTGCCAGCAGTTTACACGGGGACACTGAAGCTTTCTTT.

The V gene is TRBV30, the J gene TRBJ1-1; 9 bases are shared with TRBD1. In germline, CDR1 is GTSNPN, CDR2 SVGIG (reference sequence). Unmatched junction bases numbered 22, after V lost 2 bases and J lost 12 bases. The CDR3 is 17 residues long. The CDR3 DNA sequence: TGTGCCTGGAGTAAACCTTTGGGGCTACCGGGACAGGGAATACCTTTCTTT. It yields the protein CAWSKPLGLPGQGIPFF.

CDR3 sequence reads: CASSLGRSTDTQYF. The DNA for the CDR3 is TGCGCCAGCAGCTTGGGCAGGAGCACAGATACGCAGTATTTT. The V and J genes are TRBV5-1 and TRBJ2-3; D unclear. The ends were cut back, 0 bases at V and 0 bases at J, with 5 bases in the middle. The germline gives CDR1 SGHRS, CDR2 YFSETQ. The CDR3 has 14 residues. The whole variable domain, remainder taken from reference TRBV5-1 and TRBJ2-3, is KAGVTQTPRYLIKTRGQQVTLSCSPISGHRSVSWYQQTPGQGLQFLFEYFSETQRNKGNFPGRFSGRQFSNSRSEMNVSTLELGDSALYLCASSLGRSTDTQYFGPGTRLTVL.

This clone was observed once. The CDR3 nucleotides are TGTGCCAGTAGTGCCCAGGGACTAGGAAGTTACGAGCAGTACTTC. This gives the protein CASSAQGLGSYEQYF. The chain recombines TRBV19 with TRBJ2-7, with TRBD2 matching over 8 bases. CDR3 length equals 15 residues. With 5 bases clipped from V and 4 bases from J, the junction kept 10 bases outside the gene matches. In germline, CDR1 is LNHDA, CDR2 SQIVND (reference sequence).

V usage is TRBV6-4 and J usage is TRBJ1-5, with no clear D. Germline-derived CDR1 and CDR2 are MRHNA and SNTAGT. Between the trimmed V and J ends, which lost 7 bases and 3 bases, there was a span of 7 bases. The CDR3 consists of 12 residues. The CDR3 DNA follows: TGTGCCAGCACCCAGGACAATCAGCCCCAGCATTTT. It codes for CASTQDNQPQHF.

The CDR3 bases are TGTGCCACCCTAGCGGGGGGACAAGAGACCCAGTACTTC. Protein product: CATLAGGQETQYF. V usage is TRBV10-3 and J usage is TRBJ2-5, with 11 nucleotides matching TRBD2. Trimming at V came to 10 bases and at J to 2 bases, leaving 3 bases not matched to a gene. Germline lookup yields CDR1 ENHRY and CDR2 SYGVKD. This CDR3 spans 13 amino acids.

This clone was counted only a few times. The genes are TRBV12-3 or TRBV12-4 and TRBJ1-2; no clear D gene. V was clipped by 4 bases and J by 7 bases, with 13 bases between them. The CDR3 is 13 amino acids. CDR3 bases: TGTGCCAGCAGTTCCGGGCCTGGGAGTGGCTACACCTTC. Encoded protein: CASSSGPGSGYTF.

The chain links TRBV10-3 to TRBJ1-1, with a tentative D call TRBD1 (5 bases). Germline V lookup: CDR1 ENHRY, CDR2 SYGVKD. This CDR3 contains 16 residues. The ends were cut back, 11 bases at V and 1 base at J, with 23 bases in the middle. As DNA, the CDR3 is TGTGCCTCCAACCGTGGGGGGGTCGTAGGGAACACTGAAGCTTTCTTT. Encoded protein: CASNRGGVVGNTEAFF.

The rearrangement joins TRBV23-1 to TRBJ2-5, with D unresolved. TRBV23-1 is designated an ORF whose function remains uncertain. V shed 10 bases and J shed 5 bases, with 14 bases lying between them. The CDR3 sequence is 12 residues long. Written as DNA, the CDR3 is TGCGCCACCGGTCCAACCGGGGAGACCCAGTACTTC. Translated, it gives CATGPTGETQYF.

This chain's CDR3 is CASMRQGNTEAFF. The CDR3 DNA is TGTGCCAGCATGCGACAGGGGAACACTGAAGCTTTCTTT. The chain carries TRBV12-3 or TRBV12-4 and TRBJ1-1; TRBD1 matches at 7 bases. The CDR3 is 13 amino acids. V dropped 7 bases and J dropped 1; count of bases not matched to a gene: 3.

This clone was observed once. The rearrangement uses TRBV5-6 and TRBJ1-4; 8 bases agree with TRBD1. Germline assignment: CDR1 SGHDT and CDR2 YYEEEE. Unmatched junction bases numbered 6, after V lost 0 bases and J lost 5 bases. CDR3 length: 16 residues. The CDR3: CASSLDPGGWNEKLFF. CDR3 bases: TGTGCCAGCAGCTTGGACCCAGGGGGCTGGAATGAAAAACTGTTTTTT.

J is TRBJ1-6 and V is TRBV18, with D possibly TRBD1 on 5 matching bases. Per the germline V gene, CDR1 is KGHSH and CDR2 is LQKENI. The CDR3 is 15 amino acids. Trimming left V 2 bases short and J 8 bases short, with 13 bases between. CDR3 sequence (DNA): TGTGCCAGCTCACCAGACAGACCCGGCGATTCACCCCTCCACTTT. Translation: CASSPDRPGDSPLHF.

The rearrangement uses TRBV19 and TRBJ1-5; TRBD1 matches 9 bases. The V gene's germline CDR1 is LNHDA and CDR2 SQIVND (reference sequence). V was clipped by 0 bases and J by 4 bases; unmatched bases: 4. CDR3 length: 16 residues. CDR3 in amino acids: CASSIDGTGKNQPQHF. DNA of the CDR3: TGTGCCAGTAGTATAGATGGGACAGGGAAGAATCAGCCCCAGCATTTT. Variable domain in full (rest from reference TRBV19 and TRBJ1-5): DGGITQSPKYLFRKEGQNVTLSCEQNLNHDAMYWYRQDPGQGLRLIYYSQIVNDFQKGDIAEGYSVSREKKESFPLTVTSAQKNPTAFYLCASSIDGTGKNQPQHFGDGTRLSIL.

In nucleotides, the CDR3 is TGTGCCAGCAGTGAAGCAGGGGTAGGCGGAAACACCATATATTTT. It specifies CASSEAGVGGNTIYF. The chain is built from TRBV2 and TRBJ1-3; TRBD1 is a possible D gene (5 bases). Germline CDR1 and CDR2: SNHLY and FYNNEI. V shed 0 bases and J shed 4 bases, with 10 bases lying between them. CDR3 size: 15 residues.

This clone was recorded a few times. The chain links TRBV10-3 to TRBJ2-5, with 9 bases aligning to TRBD1. J was trimmed by 1 base and V by 9 bases; bases with no gene match: 3. The CDR3 is 13 residues long. CDR1 and CDR2 (germline): ENHRY, SYGVKD. CDR3 region: CAIRDRAQETQYF. Here the CDR3 DNA reads TGTGCCATACGGGACAGGGCCCAAGAGACCCAGTACTTC.

The rearrangement links TRBV5-1 to TRBJ2-5; possibly TRBD2 for D (7 bases). The CDR3 spans 16 residues. Trimming took 2 bases from V and 1 from J, leaving 15 bases between them. The germline CDR1 and CDR2 sequences are SGHRS and YFSETQ. The CDR3 is CASSLSYGGPQETQYF. CDR3 DNA: TGCGCCAGCAGCTTATCCTACGGGGGGCCCCAAGAGACCCAGTACTTC.

The chain couples TRBV2 to TRBJ2-3; 8 bases match TRBD2. Looked up from germline, CDR1 is SNHLY and CDR2 is FYNNEI. The CDR3 extends over 18 amino acids. Trimming at V came to 0 bases and at J to 1 base, leaving 9 bases not matched to a gene. The CDR3 sequence: CASSEAGLAGSRTDTQYF. In nucleotides, the CDR3 is TGTGCCAGCAGTGAAGCTGGGCTAGCGGGTTCCCGCACAGATACGCAGTATTTT.

The count of this clone is one. The V gene is TRBV10-3, the J gene TRBJ2-3; 7 positions match TRBD1. The length of the CDR3 is 15 residues. Germline CDR1 ENHRY, CDR2 SYGVKD. Trimming at V came to 3 bases and at J to 0 bases, leaving 3 bases not matched to a gene. This CDR3 is CAISDPGQSTDTQYF. In DNA form, the CDR3 reads TGTGCCATCAGTGACCCGGGACAGAGCACAGATACGCAGTATTTT.

This clone was observed once. An end of the junction differs from the germline gene, which may be a read error. This sequence joins TRBV29-1 and TRBJ2-5; TRBD2 matches 12 bases. The CDR3 runs to 11 residues. Germline assignment: CDR1 SQVTM and CDR2 ANQGSEA. This CDR3 is CSVEASGGADF. The CDR3, as DNA: TGCAGCGTTGAGGCTAGCGGGGGGGCGGACTTC.

The V and J genes are TRBV11-3 and TRBJ1-2; D ambiguous. The ends were cut back, 5 bases at V and 8 bases at J, with 18 bases in the middle. CDR1 SGHNT and CDR2 YENEEA come from the germline V gene. The CDR3 is 14 residues long. As DNA, the CDR3 is TGTGCCAGCAGCCCAGATCCCAGATTCTTAGGCTACACCTTC. Amino acid sequence: CASSPDPRFLGYTF.

This clone was seen only a few times. The chain joins TRBV28 to TRBJ1-2; no firm D call. Trimming pared 5 bases from V and 5 bases from J, leaving 15 bases between. Germline V gene lookup returns CDR1 MDHEN and CDR2 SYDVKM. This CDR3 is built from 14 residues. The CDR3 spells CASSTPRWAYGYTF. The CDR3 DNA is TGTGCCAGCAGTACCCCCAGGTGGGCTTATGGCTACACCTTC.

The chain couples TRBV5-1 to TRBJ1-2; D might be TRBD1 (5 bases). Trimming shortened V by 5 bases and J by 6 bases, and 11 bases separated the two germline ends. The germline CDR1 and CDR2 sequences are SGHRS and YFSETQ. The CDR3 extends over 12 amino acids. The CDR3 is CASSFQGNGYTF. As DNA, the CDR3 is TGCGCCAGCAGTTTTCAGGGTAATGGCTACACCTTC.